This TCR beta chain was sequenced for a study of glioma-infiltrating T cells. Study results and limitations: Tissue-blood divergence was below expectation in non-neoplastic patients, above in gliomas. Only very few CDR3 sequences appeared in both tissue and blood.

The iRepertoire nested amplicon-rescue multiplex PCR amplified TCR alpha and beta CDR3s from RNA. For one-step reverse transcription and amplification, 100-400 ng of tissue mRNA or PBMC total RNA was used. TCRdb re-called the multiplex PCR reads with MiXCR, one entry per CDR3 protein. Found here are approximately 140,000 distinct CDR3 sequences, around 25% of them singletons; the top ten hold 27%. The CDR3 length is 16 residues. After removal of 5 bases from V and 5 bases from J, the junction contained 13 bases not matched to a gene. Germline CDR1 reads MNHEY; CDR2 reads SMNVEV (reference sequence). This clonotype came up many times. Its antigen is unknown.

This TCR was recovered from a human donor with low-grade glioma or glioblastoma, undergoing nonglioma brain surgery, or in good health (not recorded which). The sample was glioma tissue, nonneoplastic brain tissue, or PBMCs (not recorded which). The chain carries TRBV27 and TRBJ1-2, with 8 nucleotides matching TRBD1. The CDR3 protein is CASSPLPPQGGYGYTF. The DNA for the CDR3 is TGTGCCAGCAGTCCCCTCCCCCCACAGGGGGGTTATGGCTACACCTTC.